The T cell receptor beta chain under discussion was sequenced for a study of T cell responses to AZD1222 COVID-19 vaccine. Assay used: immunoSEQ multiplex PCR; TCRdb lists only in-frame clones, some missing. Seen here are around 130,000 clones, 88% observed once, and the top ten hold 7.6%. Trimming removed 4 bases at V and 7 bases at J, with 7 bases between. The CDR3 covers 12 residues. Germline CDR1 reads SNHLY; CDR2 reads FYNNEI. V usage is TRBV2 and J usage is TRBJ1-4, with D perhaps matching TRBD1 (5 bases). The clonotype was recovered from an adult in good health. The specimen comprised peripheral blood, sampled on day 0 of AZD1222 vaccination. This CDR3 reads CASSAGVEKLFF. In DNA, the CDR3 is TGTGCCAGCAGTGCGGGGGTTGAAAAACTGTTTTTT.